This T cell receptor (beta chain) was found in a study of T cell responses to AZD1222 COVID-19 vaccine. As for the study in general: Pooled samples include second doses given at about 4 or 12 weeks. Study-level points and caveats: The reported proportion of spike-specific TCRs targeting unmutated variant regions was nearly half. The repertoires were collected only after the peak T cell response. Possibly, clonal diversity was underestimated; donors were largely white British and included more females.

Produced via immunoSEQ multiplex PCR; TCRdb's table is partial and in-frame only. The data show about 100,000 clones, about nine tenths seen once. Germline loops: CDR1 LGHDT, CDR2 YNNKEL (reference sequence). The CDR3 covers 15 residues. V shed 4 bases, J shed 3 bases, and the junction held 5 bases outside the gene matches. Note on this clone: The antigen remains undetermined.

The gene calls are TRBV3-1 (or the pseudogene TRBV3-2) and TRBJ2-3; 9 bases are shared with TRBD2. The clonotype originates from an adult in good health. The source was peripheral blood, collected on day 0 of AZD1222 vaccination. CDR3 in amino acids: CASSRLAGLTDTQYF. For the CDR3, the DNA is TGTGCCAGCAGCCGTCTAGCGGGGTTGACAGATACGCAGTATTTT.